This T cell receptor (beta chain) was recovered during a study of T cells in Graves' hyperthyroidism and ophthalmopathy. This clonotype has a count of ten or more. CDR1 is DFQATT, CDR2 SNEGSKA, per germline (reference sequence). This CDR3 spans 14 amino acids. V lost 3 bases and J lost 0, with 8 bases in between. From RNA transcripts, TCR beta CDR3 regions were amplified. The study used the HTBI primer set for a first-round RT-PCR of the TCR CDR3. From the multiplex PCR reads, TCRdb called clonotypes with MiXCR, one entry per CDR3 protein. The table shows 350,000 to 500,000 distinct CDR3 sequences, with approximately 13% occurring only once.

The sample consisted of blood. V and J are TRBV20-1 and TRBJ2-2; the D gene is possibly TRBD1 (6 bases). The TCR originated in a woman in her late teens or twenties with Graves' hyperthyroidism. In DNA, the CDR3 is TGCAGTGCTAGCAGGGGTGCGAACACCGGGGAGCTGTTTTTT. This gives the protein CSASRGANTGELFF.